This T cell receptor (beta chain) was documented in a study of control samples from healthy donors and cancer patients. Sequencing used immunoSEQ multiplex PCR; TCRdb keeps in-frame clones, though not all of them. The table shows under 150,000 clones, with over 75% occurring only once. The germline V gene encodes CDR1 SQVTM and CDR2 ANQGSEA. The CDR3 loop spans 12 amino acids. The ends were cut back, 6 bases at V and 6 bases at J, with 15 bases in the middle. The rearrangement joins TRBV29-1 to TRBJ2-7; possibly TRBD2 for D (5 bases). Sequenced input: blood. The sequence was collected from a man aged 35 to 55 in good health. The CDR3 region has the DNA TGCAGCGTCCAAGCGACTACCGGCGAGCAGTACTTC. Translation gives CSVQATTGEQYF.